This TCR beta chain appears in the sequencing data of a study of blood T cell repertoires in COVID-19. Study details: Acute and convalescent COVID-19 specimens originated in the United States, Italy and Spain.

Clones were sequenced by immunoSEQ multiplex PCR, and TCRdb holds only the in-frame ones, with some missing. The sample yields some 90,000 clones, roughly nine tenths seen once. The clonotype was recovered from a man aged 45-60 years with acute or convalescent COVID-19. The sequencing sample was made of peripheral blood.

The CDR3 DNA sequence: TGTGCCACCTGGGACAGATCCTATAGCAATCAGCCCCAGCATTTT. Amino acids: CATWDRSYSNQPQHF. The chain couples TRBV6-5 to TRBJ1-5; TRBD1 aligns across 7 bases. The germline V gene has CDR1 MNHEY and CDR2 SVGAGI. CDR3 length equals 15 residues. V was clipped by 10 bases and J by 0 bases; unmatched bases: 9.